This T cell receptor (beta chain) was profiled in a study of technical replicates of blood from several donors. This CDR3 contains 14 residues. The V and J ends lost 3 bases and 5 bases respectively, with 11 bases between them. Germline V gene sequence: CDR1 SGHAT, CDR2 FQNNGV. Sequenced by immunoSEQ multiplex PCR; TCRdb stores in-frame clones only, minus some. The sample lists around 80,000 clones; roughly 94% were seen once. This receptor was obtained from a human donor in good health. Sequenced sample: T cells isolated from PBMCs. The chain recombines TRBV11-2 with TRBJ2-1; D unclear. CDR3 coding DNA: TGTGCCAGCAGCTTCCTTCCCTCGGACAATGAGCAGTTCTTC. It translates to CASSFLPSDNEQFF. Full variable domain (remainder filled in from reference TRBV11-2 and TRBJ2-1): EAGVAQSPRYKIIEKRQSVAFWCNPISGHATLYWYQQILGQGPKLLIQFQNNGVVDDSQLPKDRFSAERLKGVDSTLKIQPAKLEDSAVYLCASSFLPSDNEQFFGPGTRLTVL.